This T cell receptor beta chain appears in the sequencing data of a study of blood T cell repertoires in COVID-19. Study information: Sites in the United States, Italy and Spain provided acute and convalescent COVID-19 samples.

In the authors' methods: Counts of nucleated cells, estimated from reference gene primer amplification, were obtained. Only in-frame clones appear in the TCRdb table, and some are missing; sequencing was by immunoSEQ multiplex PCR. V and J calls and clone size come straight from that table; D and trimming were deduced from the DNA. The sample records about 150,000 clones, 80% to 90% being singletons. This clonotype was obtained from a woman aged 40 to 50 with acute or convalescent COVID-19. The sequenced material came from peripheral blood.

The CDR3 DNA sequence: TGTGCCAGCAGTGAAGGACTAGCGGGGACCACAGATACGCAGTATTTT. Amino acid sequence: CASSEGLAGTTDTQYF. This chain joins TRBV2 and TRBJ2-3; 11 nucleotides align to TRBD2. CDR1 is SNHLY, CDR2 FYNNEI, per germline. The V segment lost 1 base and the J segment 2 bases; nucleotides outside the gene matches: 2. This CDR3 spans 16 amino acids.